What follows are 21 T cell receptor beta chains derived from one specimen sequenced in a study of OX40 agonist ivuxolimab in advanced cancers. Only in-frame clones appear in the TCRdb table, and some are missing; sequencing was by immunoSEQ multiplex PCR. The data show tens of thousands of clones, with 82% seen just once and approximately 0.49% held by the top ten. Sequences were derived from CD4+ or CD8+ T cells sorted from blood, sampled in a trial of the OX40 agonist ivuxolimab. The receptor source for this set is an adult with an advanced solid tumor such as melanoma, head and neck, liver or kidney cancer.

In this sample, this clone turned up a few times. The J gene is TRBJ2-4, the V gene TRBV27; no firm D call. The V end lost 6 bases, the J end lost 6 bases, and 15 bases lay between the germline ends. The germline V gene encodes CDR1 MNHEY and CDR2 SMNVEV (reference sequence). This CDR3 contains 14 residues. CDR3: CASSPRRTANIQYF. In nucleotides, the CDR3 is TGTGCCAGCAGCCCTAGGAGAACCGCAAACATTCAGTACTTC.

The rearrangement links TRBV10-2 to TRBJ2-7; tentatively, D is TRBD1 (5 bases). The CDR3 has 13 amino acids. The V and J ends lost 0 bases and 7 bases respectively, with 10 bases between them. Germline CDR1 is WSHSY and CDR2 is SAAADI. The CDR3 sequence: CASSESGAGEQYF. The CDR3, as DNA: TGCGCCAGCAGTGAGTCAGGAGCAGGGGAGCAGTACTTC.

The rearrangement uses TRBV10-3 and TRBJ2-7, with no clear D. Trimming shortened V by 11 bases and J by 3 bases, and 17 bases separated the two germline ends. Germline values: CDR1 ENHRY, CDR2 SYGVKD. CDR3 length: 13 residues. The DNA of the CDR3 is TGTGCCGTTGAGGCTAGTCCCAACTACGAGCAGTACTTC. This codes for CAVEASPNYEQYF.

This clone was seen only a few times. At the DNA level, this CDR3 is encoded by other sequences in the same sample as well. The rearrangement joins TRBV5-1 to TRBJ1-2, with 10 positions matching TRBD1. Germline CDR1 SGHRS, CDR2 YFSETQ. V trimming: 0 bases; J trimming: 4 bases; junction bases outside the gene matches: 0. This CDR3 is built from 14 residues. The CDR3, as DNA: TGCGCCAGCAGCTTGGGGACAGGGGGCTATGGCTACACCTTC. Its protein is CASSLGTGGYGYTF.

This clone was detected only a few times. The V gene is TRBV6-5, the J gene TRBJ2-1; TRBD2 might be the D (6 bases). The germline gives CDR1 MNHEY, CDR2 SVGAGI. The CDR3 spans 15 residues. Trimming took 6 bases from V and 3 from J, leaving 15 bases between them. The CDR3, as DNA: TGTGCCAGCAGCCGACGGGGGATTAACTACAATGAGCAGTTCTTC. Translated, it gives CASSRRGINYNEQFF.

The chain employs TRBV11-2 and TRBJ1-2, with 7 bases identical to TRBD1. The CDR3 consists of 13 residues. The germline V gene encodes CDR1 SGHAT and CDR2 FQNNGV. V was clipped by 3 bases and J by 4 bases; unmatched bases: 2. The CDR3 nucleotides are TGTGCCAGCAGCTTGGGACAGATCTATGGCTACACCTTC. Translating gives CASSLGQIYGYTF.

This chain uses TRBV5-1 with TRBJ1-1; D might be TRBD1 (5 bases). V lost 1 base to trimming and J lost 5 bases, with 9 bases between them. The CDR3 runs to 13 residues. Germline values: CDR1 SGHRS, CDR2 YFSETQ. This CDR3 reads CASSLTGETEAFF. The DNA for the CDR3 is TGCGCCAGCAGCTTGACAGGAGAGACTGAAGCTTTCTTT.

The chain combines TRBV28 with TRBJ1-2; the D gene is possibly TRBD1 (5 bases). The length of the CDR3 is 13 residues. Looked up from germline, CDR1 is MDHEN and CDR2 is SYDVKM. Trimming pared 6 bases from V and 7 bases from J, leaving 15 bases between. The chain's CDR3 is CASSPGRGGGYTF. As DNA, the CDR3 is TGTGCCAGCAGCCCCGGGAGGGGTGGTGGCTACACCTTC.

V usage is TRBV6-6 and J usage is TRBJ2-1; D ambiguous. V gave up 0 bases and J gave up 5 bases, with 14 bases separating them. This CDR3 region has 16 residues. Germline assignment: CDR1 MNHNY and CDR2 SVGAGI (reference sequence). DNA of the CDR3: TGTGCCAGCAGTTACTCGACGCGGATTAGGCACAATGAGCAGTTCTTC. It specifies CASSYSTRIRHNEQFF.

This chain joins TRBV27 and TRBJ2-3, with 12 bases identical to TRBD2. Germline trimming cut 0 bases from V and 13 bases from J; bases unmatched to any gene: 5. CDR3 length equals 14 residues. Per the germline V gene, CDR1 is MNHEY and CDR2 is SMNVEV (reference sequence). The CDR3: CASSLSWTSGKKYF. The DNA for the CDR3 is TGTGCCAGCAGTTTATCGTGGACTAGCGGGAAAAAGTATTTT.

The rearrangement uses TRBV7-8 and TRBJ2-2; perhaps TRBD1 as D (7 bases). The CDR3 has 19 amino acids. Trimming pared 4 bases from V and 2 bases from J, leaving 23 bases between. The germline V gene encodes CDR1 SGHVS and CDR2 FQNEAQ. The CDR3 nucleotides are TGTGCCAGCAGCTCGCGGGGACAGACCGCCTTTAATAACACCGGGGAGCTGTTTTTT. It specifies CASSSRGQTAFNNTGELFF.

The chain uses TRBV9 and TRBJ1-6; 9 nucleotides agree with TRBD1. This CDR3 has 15 amino acids. V lost 0 bases to trimming and J lost 10 bases; unmatched junction nucleotides: 5. CDR1 is SGDLS and CDR2 is YYNGEE in the germline V gene. DNA for the CDR3: TGTGCCAGCAGCGTAGCCGGGGACAGGGACTCACCCCTCCACTTT. Translated, it gives CASSVAGDRDSPLHF.

The chain joins TRBV5-1 to TRBJ2-3; TRBD1 agrees at 7 bases. Per germline, CDR1 SGHRS and CDR2 YFSETQ. The junction had 9 bases not matched to a gene; V was cut back by 0 bases and J by 5 bases. This CDR3 spans 16 amino acids. Written as DNA, the CDR3 is TGCGCCAGCAGCTTGGTGGGACAGAACAGGGGAGATACGCAGTATTTT. This translates into CASSLVGQNRGDTQYF.

This clone came up once. V is TRBV27 and J is TRBJ2-5; D is uncertain. Trimming removed 0 bases at V and 4 bases at J, with 3 bases between. The germline V gene encodes CDR1 MNHEY and CDR2 SMNVEV (reference sequence). The CDR3 extends over 12 amino acids. The CDR3 is CASSLSGETQYF. CDR3 sequence (DNA): TGTGCCAGCAGTTTATCAGGAGAGACCCAGTACTTC.

The chain is built from TRBV7-2 and TRBJ2-7, with TRBD2 matching over 10 bases. CDR3 length: 16 amino acids. J gave up 4 bases and V 2 bases, and 8 bases lay outside the gene matches. The germline V gene encodes CDR1 SGHTA and CDR2 FQGNSA. CDR3: CASSLSGSSGSYEQYF. In DNA, the CDR3 is TGTGCCAGCAGCTTAAGTGGCTCTAGCGGGAGTTACGAGCAGTACTTC.

This chain uses TRBV5-5 with TRBJ2-3; 14 nucleotides agree with TRBD2. The CDR3 sequence is 17 residues long. V gave up 6 bases and J gave up 5 bases; unmatched junction bases: 11. Germline assignment: CDR1 SGHKS and CDR2 YYEKEE (reference sequence). The CDR3 loop is CASIRLAGGYGEDTQYF. As DNA, the CDR3 is TGTGCCAGCATCCGACTAGCGGGAGGGTACGGAGAAGATACGCAGTATTTT. Full variable domain (missing parts from reference TRBV5-5 and TRBJ2-3): DAGVTQSPTHLIKTRGQQVTLRCSPISGHKSVSWYQQVLGQGPQFIFQYYEKEERGRGNFPDRFSARQFPNYSSELNVNALLLGDSALYLCASIRLAGGYGEDTQYFGPGTRLTVL.

This clone was counted only a few times. This chain uses TRBV7-8 with TRBJ2-1; 9 positions match TRBD2. Germline trimming cut 8 bases from V and 4 bases from J; bases unmatched to any gene: 9. The CDR3 contains 15 residues. Germline V gene lookup returns CDR1 SGHVS and CDR2 FQNEAQ. CDR3 sequence reads: CASQGREGYYNEQFF. In nucleotides, the CDR3 is TGTGCCAGCCAGGGGCGGGAGGGGTATTACAATGAGCAGTTCTTC.

The gene calls are TRBV7-9 and TRBJ2-7; D remains unclear. CDR3 size: 11 residues. Trimming took off 4 bases at V and 6 bases at J, with 7 bases between the two ends. The germline V gene encodes CDR1 SEHNR and CDR2 FQNEAQ (reference sequence). The DNA of the CDR3 is TGTGCCAGCAGCTCTTGGGGCGAGCAGTACTTC. Protein product: CASSSWGEQYF.

This sequence joins TRBV6-5 and TRBJ1-1; 9 bases align to TRBD1. Trimming took 2 bases from V and 5 from J; bases not matched to a gene: 6. The CDR3 totals 15 residues. Germline V gene lookup returns CDR1 MNHEY and CDR2 SVGAGI. The CDR3 sequence: CASSYHGQGLTEAFF. CDR3 nucleotides: TGTGCCAGCAGTTACCACGGACAGGGGTTAACTGAAGCTTTCTTT.

This chain uses TRBV5-1 with TRBJ2-3; 8 nucleotides match TRBD1. The CDR3 covers 16 residues. CDR1 is SGHRS and CDR2 is YFSETQ in the germline V gene. V was pared by 3 bases and J by 3 bases, with 9 bases of the junction left unmatched. Here the CDR3 reads CASSSTGGSRTDTQYF. The CDR3 bases are TGCGCCAGCAGCTCAACAGGGGGAAGTAGGACAGATACGCAGTATTTT.

The rearrangement uses TRBV28 and TRBJ1-4, with unresolved D. Trimming took off 5 bases at V and 10 bases at J, with 8 bases between the two ends. CDR3 length equals 11 residues. CDR1 and CDR2 from the germline V gene are MDHEN and SYDVKM. The DNA of the CDR3 is TGTGCCAGCAGTAATGGCGGAAAACTGTTTTTT. Residues: CASSNGGKLFF.